Included here is one T cell receptor beta chain sequence, with context. This clone occurred a few times. This receptor's antigen is unknown. The record has no base qualities; no much larger clone is one base away. To prepare the library, the immunoSEQ multiplex PCR assay was applied. DNA from the cultured, isolated CD4+ T cells was subjected to TCR beta CDR3 sequencing. In the authors' own workflow: The analysis removed non-productive TCR sequences, trimmed reads to the CDR3 region, and retained only CDR3s that were 7 or more amino acids long. The MANAFEST web app was used to pick out antigen-specific clonotypes by comparing their expansion in peptide wells with that in reference cultures. Positive clones required FDR<0.05 expansion versus reference and all other wells, odds ratio above 5, and frequency above 0.1% in two replicate wells. Clonotypes significantly expanded in SARS-CoV-2 spike wells and in at least one common cold coronavirus spike condition were defined as cross-reactive. Levenshtein distance calculated with the stringdist R package was used to assess CDR3 similarity, and unrooted trees were constructed with ape in R 3.6.1. Held by TCRdb, this immuneACCESS table contains in-frame sequences only and omits some clones. Under half of the omission traces to an unresolved V gene where checked; the cause of the rest is unknown. That table is the source of V, J and clone size, and D and trimming were worked out from the DNA. This sample holds 50,000 to 75,000 clones; 60% to 85% were observed only once. The ten largest clones capture approximately 3% of the sample.

V lost 2 bases and J lost 10 bases; the stretch between them is 11 bases long. CDR1 and CDR2, looked up from the germline V gene (reference sequence), are LGHDT and YNNKEL. The cysteine opens and the phenylalanine closes a CDR3 of 12 amino acids. Just CDR3 DNA is preserved here, 36 bases in frame from base 1. This record belongs to a study of vaccination effects on CD4 cells after COVID-19 (dated 2022 in TCRdb). As for the study more broadly: In the ViraFEST assay, PBMC were stimulated with viral peptide pools, and antigen-specific CD4+ T cell clonotypes were then identified by expansion using TCR sequencing. Two doses of either the BNT162b2 or the mRNA-1273 mRNA SARS-CoV-2 vaccine were administered to participants. Each well held two million PBMC cultured in IMDM containing around 5% human AB serum, 10 IU/ml IL-2 and gentamicin, along with about 9.3 ug/ml peptides. SARS-CoV-2 spike-specific CD4+ TCR repertoires were compared before and after mRNA vaccination in COVID-19 convalescent patients and in infection-naive vaccine recipients. A total of 10 COVID-19 convalescent patients and a handful of SARS-CoV-2-naive healthy vaccine recipients were included in the full study. The Oncomine TCR Beta short-read assay on an Illumina iSeq 100 was used to sequence cultures from other donors in the study.

Broader findings and caveats from the paper: Among healthy vaccine recipients, nearly all vaccine-induced clones were SARS-CoV-2 mono-reactive, and just 1 of 255 was cross-reactive with common cold coronaviruses. Both infection-induced and vaccine-induced clones contracted markedly at late post-vaccination timepoints, which is consistent with waning T cell responses. The study was limited by a small number of convalescent patients and lacked early post-infection timepoints.

After less than 13 days of culture, CD4+ T cells were isolated with the EasySep CD4+ T cell isolation kit. None of the healthy vaccine recipients had a prior SARS-CoV-2 infection, which was confirmed by nucleocapsid antibody tests that came back negative both before and after vaccination. On days 3 and 7, half of the culture medium was replaced with fresh IL-2-containing medium. Unless otherwise noted, each peptide stimulation condition was cultured in triplicate wells. PBMC were separated from whole blood using Ficoll-Paque Plus gradient centrifugation and were then either cryopreserved at -140C or used fresh. The QIAamp micro DNA kit was used to extract genomic DNA from the cultured CD4+ T cells.

The sequence was obtained from a human donor who received a COVID-19 vaccine. Recombination connected TRBV3-1 (or the pseudogene TRBV3-2) to TRBJ1-1, with TRBD1 as a weak D call on 6 bases. Specimen: CD4+ T cells from PBMCs cultured without peptide, collected before COVID-19 vaccination. The base sequence is TGTGCCAGCAGCCAATCACAGGGAGTAGCTTTCTTT. Translation gives CASSQSQGVAFF.